The clone carrying this TCR beta chain came up a few times. The data were taken from a study of shared clonotypes between healthy human individuals. Per the germline V gene, CDR1 is SGHTA and CDR2 is FQGTGA. V gave up 5 bases and J gave up 6 bases, with 16 bases separating them. The CDR3 totals 15 residues. Assay: immunoSEQ multiplex PCR; the TCRdb copy retains only in-frame clones and omits some. The sample shows a few million clones, under 95% of them seen only once. V gene TRBV7-3 combines with J gene TRBJ2-2, with D possibly matching TRBD2 (6 bases). This TCR was recovered from a man younger than 35 in good health. Some clones in this sample may be carry-over from other donors' samples. Sequencing was done on a sample of naive CD4+ T cells from PBMCs. Subset denoted: CD45RA+ positively selected. For the CDR3, the DNA is TGTGCCAGCAGCCCCGGGACTCCGGGAGCCGGGGAGCTGTTTTTT. Encoded protein: CASSPGTPGAGELFF.